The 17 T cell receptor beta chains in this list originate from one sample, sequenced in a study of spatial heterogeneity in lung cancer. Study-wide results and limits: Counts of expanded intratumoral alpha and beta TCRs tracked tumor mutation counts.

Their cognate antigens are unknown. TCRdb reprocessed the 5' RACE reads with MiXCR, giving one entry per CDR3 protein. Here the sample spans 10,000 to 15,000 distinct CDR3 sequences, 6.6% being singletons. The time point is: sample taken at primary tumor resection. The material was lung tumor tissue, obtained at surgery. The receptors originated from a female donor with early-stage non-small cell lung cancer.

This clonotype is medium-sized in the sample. The CDR3 is CSVEGSGNWGTDTQYF. The CDR3 DNA sequence: TGCAGCGTTGAAGGTAGCGGGAACTGGGGCACAGATACGCAGTATTTT. The genes are TRBV29-1 and TRBJ2-3; 8 bases match TRBD2. From germline, CDR1 is SQVTM and CDR2 ANQGSEA. The junction had 7 bases not matched to a gene; V was cut back by 1 base and J by 1 base. The CDR3 extends over 16 amino acids.

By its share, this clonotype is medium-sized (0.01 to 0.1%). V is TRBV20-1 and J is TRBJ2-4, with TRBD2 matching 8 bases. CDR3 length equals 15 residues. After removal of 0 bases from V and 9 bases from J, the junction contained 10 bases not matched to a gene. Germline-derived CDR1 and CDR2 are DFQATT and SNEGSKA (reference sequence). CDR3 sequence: CSARDNREGGGIQYF. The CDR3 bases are TGCAGTGCTAGAGATAACCGGGAGGGCGGCGGCATTCAGTACTTC.

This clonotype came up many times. As DNA, the CDR3 is TGCAGCGTAGGGACGTCTTACAATGAGCAGTTCTTC. Its translation is CSVGTSYNEQFF. V is TRBV29-1 and J is TRBJ2-1; D assignment may be TRBD1 or TRBD2 (5 bases each). CDR3 length equals 12 residues. Trimming removed 6 bases at V and 4 bases at J, with 10 bases between. Per germline, CDR1 SQVTM and CDR2 ANQGSEA.

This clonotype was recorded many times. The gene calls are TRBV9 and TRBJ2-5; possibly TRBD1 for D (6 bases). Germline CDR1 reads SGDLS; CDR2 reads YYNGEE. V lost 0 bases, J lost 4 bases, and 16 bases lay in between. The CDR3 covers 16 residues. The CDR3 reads CASSVAGTSTSETQYF. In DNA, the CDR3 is TGTGCCAGCAGCGTAGCTGGGACATCTACGTCAGAGACCCAGTACTTC.

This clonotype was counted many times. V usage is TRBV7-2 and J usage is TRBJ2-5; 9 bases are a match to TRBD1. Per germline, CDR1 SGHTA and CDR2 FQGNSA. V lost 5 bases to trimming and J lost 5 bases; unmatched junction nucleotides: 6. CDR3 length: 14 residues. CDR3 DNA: TGTGCCAGCAGCACGGACAGGGGTGCGGAGACCCAGTACTTC. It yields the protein CASSTDRGAETQYF.

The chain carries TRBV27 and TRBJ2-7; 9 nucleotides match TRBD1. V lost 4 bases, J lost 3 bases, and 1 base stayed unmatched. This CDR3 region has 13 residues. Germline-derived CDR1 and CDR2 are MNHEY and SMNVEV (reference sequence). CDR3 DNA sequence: TGTGCCAGCAGTTCGGGACAGGGCTACGAGCAGTACTTC. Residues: CASSSGQGYEQYF.

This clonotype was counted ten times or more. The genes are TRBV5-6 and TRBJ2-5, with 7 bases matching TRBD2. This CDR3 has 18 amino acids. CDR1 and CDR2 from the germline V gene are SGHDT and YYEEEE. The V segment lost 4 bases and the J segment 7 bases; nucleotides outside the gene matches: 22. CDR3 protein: CASSQQMGGIRTQRTQYF. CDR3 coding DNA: TGTGCCAGCAGCCAGCAAATGGGAGGGATAAGGACCCAACGGACCCAGTACTTC. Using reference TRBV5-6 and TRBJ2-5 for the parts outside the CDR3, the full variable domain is DAGVTQSPTHLIKTRGQQVTLRCSPKSGHDTVSWYQQALGQGPQFIFQYYEEEERQRGNFPDRFSGHQFPNYSSELNVNALLLGDSALYLCASSQQMGGIRTQRTQYFGPGTRLLVL.

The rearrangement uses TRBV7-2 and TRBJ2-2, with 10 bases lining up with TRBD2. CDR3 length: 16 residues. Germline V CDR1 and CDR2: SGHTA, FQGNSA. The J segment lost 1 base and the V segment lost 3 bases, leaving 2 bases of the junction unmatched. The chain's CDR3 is CASSFTSGVNTGELFF. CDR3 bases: TGTGCCAGCAGCTTCACTAGCGGGGTGAACACCGGGGAGCTGTTTTTT.

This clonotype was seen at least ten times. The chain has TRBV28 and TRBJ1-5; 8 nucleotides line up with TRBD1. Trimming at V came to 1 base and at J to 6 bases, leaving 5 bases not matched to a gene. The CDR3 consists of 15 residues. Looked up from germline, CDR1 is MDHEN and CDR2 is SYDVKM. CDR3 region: CASSLLQGGGQPQHF. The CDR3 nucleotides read TGTGCCAGCAGTTTATTACAGGGGGGGGGTCAGCCCCAGCATTTT.

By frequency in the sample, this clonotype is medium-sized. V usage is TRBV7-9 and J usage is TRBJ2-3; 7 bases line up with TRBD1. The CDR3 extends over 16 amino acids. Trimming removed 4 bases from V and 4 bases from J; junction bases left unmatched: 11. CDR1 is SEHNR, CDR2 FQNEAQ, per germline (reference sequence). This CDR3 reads CASSSTGTVGSDTQYF. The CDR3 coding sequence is TGTGCCAGCAGCTCCACCGGGACAGTTGGGTCAGATACGCAGTATTTT.

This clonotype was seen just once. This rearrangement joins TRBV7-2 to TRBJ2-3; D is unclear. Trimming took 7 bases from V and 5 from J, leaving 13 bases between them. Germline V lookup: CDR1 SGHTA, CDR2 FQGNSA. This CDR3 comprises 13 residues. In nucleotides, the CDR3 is TGTGCCAGCAAAGGACCGGGTGGAGATACGCAGTATTTT. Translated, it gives CASKGPGGDTQYF.

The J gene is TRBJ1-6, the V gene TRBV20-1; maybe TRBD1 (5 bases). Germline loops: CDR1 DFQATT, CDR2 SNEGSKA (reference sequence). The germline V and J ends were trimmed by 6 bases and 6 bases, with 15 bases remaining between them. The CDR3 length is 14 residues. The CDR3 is CSAALGRSNSPLHF. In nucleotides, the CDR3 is TGCAGTGCCGCATTGGGGCGGTCTAATTCACCCCTCCACTTT.

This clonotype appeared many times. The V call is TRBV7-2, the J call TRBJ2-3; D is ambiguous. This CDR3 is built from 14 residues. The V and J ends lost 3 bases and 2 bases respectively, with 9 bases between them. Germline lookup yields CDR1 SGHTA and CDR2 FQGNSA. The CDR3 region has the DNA TGTGCCAGCAGCTTGGGTCAGAACACAGATACGCAGTATTTT. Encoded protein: CASSLGQNTDTQYF. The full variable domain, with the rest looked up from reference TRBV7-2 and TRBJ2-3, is GAGVSQSPSNKVTEKGKDVELRCDPISGHTALYWYRQSLGQGLEFLIYFQGNSAPDKSGLPSDRFSAERTGGSVSTLTIQRTQQEDSAVYLCASSLGQNTDTQYFGPGTRLTVL.

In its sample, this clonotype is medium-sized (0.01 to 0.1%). The DNA for the CDR3 is TGTGCCAGCTCACCACGTAGTGGTGATTCACCCCTCCACTTT. Its protein product is CASSPRSGDSPLHF. V is TRBV18 and J is TRBJ1-6; unclear D gene. V dropped 1 base and J dropped 8 bases, with 9 bases sitting between them. Germline CDR1 KGHSH, CDR2 LQKENI. The CDR3 has 14 amino acids.

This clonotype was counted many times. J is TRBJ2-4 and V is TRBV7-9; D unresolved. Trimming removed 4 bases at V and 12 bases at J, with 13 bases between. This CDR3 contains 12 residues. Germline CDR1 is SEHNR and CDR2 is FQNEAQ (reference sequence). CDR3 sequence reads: CASSSTLGDQYF. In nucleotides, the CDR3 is TGTGCCAGCAGCTCTACCCTCGGCGATCAGTACTTC.

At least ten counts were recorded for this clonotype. The CDR3 bases are TGTGCCAGCAGTTTAAACTCGGGTGAGCAGTTCTTC. It is translated as CASSLNSGEQFF. V usage is TRBV12-3 or TRBV12-4 and J usage is TRBJ2-1; D gene ambiguous. The CDR3 runs to 12 residues. V was trimmed by 2 bases and J by 9 bases, leaving 8 bases between them.

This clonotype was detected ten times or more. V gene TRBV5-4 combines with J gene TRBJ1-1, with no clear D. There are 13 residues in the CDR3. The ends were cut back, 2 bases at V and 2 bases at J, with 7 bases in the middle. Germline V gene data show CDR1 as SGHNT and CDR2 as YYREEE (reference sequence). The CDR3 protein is CASSFMPNTEAFF. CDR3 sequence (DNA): TGTGCCAGCAGCTTCATGCCCAACACTGAAGCTTTCTTT.